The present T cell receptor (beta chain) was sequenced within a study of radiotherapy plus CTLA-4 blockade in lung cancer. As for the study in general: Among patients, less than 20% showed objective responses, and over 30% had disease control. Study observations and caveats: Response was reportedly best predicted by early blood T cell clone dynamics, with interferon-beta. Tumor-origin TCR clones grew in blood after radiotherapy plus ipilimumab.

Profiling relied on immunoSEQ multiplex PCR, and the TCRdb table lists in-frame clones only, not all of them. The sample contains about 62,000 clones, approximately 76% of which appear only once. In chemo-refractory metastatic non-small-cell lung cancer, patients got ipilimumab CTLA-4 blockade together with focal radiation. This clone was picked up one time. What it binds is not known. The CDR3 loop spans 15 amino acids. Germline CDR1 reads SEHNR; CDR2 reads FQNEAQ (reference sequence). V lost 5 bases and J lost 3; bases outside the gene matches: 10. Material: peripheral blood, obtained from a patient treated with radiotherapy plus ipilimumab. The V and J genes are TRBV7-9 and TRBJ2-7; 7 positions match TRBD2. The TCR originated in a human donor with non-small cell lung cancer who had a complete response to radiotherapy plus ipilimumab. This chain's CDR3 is CASSHWTSGDYEQYF. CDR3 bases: TGTGCCAGCAGCCATTGGACTAGTGGCGACTACGAGCAGTACTTC.